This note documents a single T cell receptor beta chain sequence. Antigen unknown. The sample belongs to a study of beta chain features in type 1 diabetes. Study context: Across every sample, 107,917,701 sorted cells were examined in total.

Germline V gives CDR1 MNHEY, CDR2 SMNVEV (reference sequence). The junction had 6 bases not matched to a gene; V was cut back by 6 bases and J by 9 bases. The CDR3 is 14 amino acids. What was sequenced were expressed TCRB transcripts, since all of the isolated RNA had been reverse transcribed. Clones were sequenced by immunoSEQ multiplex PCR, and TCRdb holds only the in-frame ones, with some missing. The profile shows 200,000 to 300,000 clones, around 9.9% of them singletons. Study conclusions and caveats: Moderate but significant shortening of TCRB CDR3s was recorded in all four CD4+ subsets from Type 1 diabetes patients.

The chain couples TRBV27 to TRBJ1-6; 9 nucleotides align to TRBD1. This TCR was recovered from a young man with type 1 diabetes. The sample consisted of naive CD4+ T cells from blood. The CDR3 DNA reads TGTGCCAGCAGCTCGGGACAGGGAGGTTCACCCCTCCACTTT. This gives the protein CASSSGQGGSPLHF.